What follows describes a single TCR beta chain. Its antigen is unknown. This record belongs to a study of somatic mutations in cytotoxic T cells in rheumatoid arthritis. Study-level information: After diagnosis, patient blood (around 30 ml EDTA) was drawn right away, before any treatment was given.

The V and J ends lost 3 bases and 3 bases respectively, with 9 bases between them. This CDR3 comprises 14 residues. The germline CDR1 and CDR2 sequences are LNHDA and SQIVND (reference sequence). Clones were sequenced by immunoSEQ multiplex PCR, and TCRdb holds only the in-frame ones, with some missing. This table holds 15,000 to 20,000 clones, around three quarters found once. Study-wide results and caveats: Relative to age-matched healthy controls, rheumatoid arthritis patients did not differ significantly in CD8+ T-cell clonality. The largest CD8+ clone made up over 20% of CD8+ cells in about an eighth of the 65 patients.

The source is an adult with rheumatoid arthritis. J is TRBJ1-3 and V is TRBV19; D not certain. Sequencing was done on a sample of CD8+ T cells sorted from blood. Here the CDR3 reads CASSIGRLGNTIYF. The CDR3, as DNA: TGTGCCAGTAGTATCGGACGGCTTGGAAACACCATATATTTT.